A selection of T cell receptor beta chains follows, all from one sample in a study of spatial heterogeneity in lung cancer. TCRdb re-derived calls from the 5' RACE reads in MiXCR, one entry per CDR3 protein. The sample yields roughly 4,100 distinct CDR3 sequences, roughly 6% seen once. Sequenced here: lung tumor tissue, sampled at surgery. These receptor sequences come from a male donor with early-stage non-small cell lung cancer. The CDR3 runs from the conserved cysteine through the conserved F or W.

16 | TRBV19 | CASSIELVTGNYGYTF
15 | TRBV5-1 | CASSGTTSLPGGYTF
14 | TRBV14 | CASSFGYSNSPLHF
15 | TRBV9 | CASSRRGTLADGYTF
12 | TRBV12-3/TRBV12-4 | CASSFGGNTIYF
16 | TRBV4-1 | CASSQDRGSLPYEQYF
15 | TRBV14 | CASSPPGGLGNEQFF
15 | TRBV4-2 | CASSQDKKMNTEAFF
13 | TRBV20-1 | CSAGRAGRYEQYF
14 | TRBV7-8 | CASSLTEGNTEAFF
16 | TRBV5-1 | CASSIPTSGGADTQYF